This entry lists 21 T cell receptor beta chains sequenced from one sample in a study of cytomegalovirus exposure and HLA in healthy donors. Measured with immunoSEQ multiplex PCR; TCRdb has only the in-frame clones, and not every one. The repertoire includes 45,000 to 55,000 clones, roughly 85% of them detected once, and about 6.7% sits in the top ten. Sequencing was done on a sample of PBMCs. These receptor sequences come from a woman aged 25 to 45 in good health and CMV-seronegative.

The chain uses TRBV7-4 and TRBJ2-1; a possible D gene is TRBD2 (6 bases). The CDR3 is 16 amino acids. CDR1 is SGHVT, CDR2 SQSDAQ, per germline. V dropped 1 base and J dropped 4 bases, with 14 bases sitting between them. The CDR3 loop reads CASSLDATRHYNEQFF. The CDR3 coding sequence is TGTGCCAGCAGCTTAGATGCGACTAGACATTACAATGAGCAGTTCTTC.

The chain employs TRBV7-3 and TRBJ2-3, with 7 bases fitting TRBD2. The junction had 7 bases not matched to a gene; V was cut back by 5 bases and J by 5 bases. This CDR3 comprises 14 residues. From germline, CDR1 is SGHTA and CDR2 FQGTGA. CDR3 residues: CASSETSTGDTQYF. The CDR3 region has the DNA TGTGCCAGCAGCGAGACTAGCACAGGAGATACGCAGTATTTT.

The J gene is TRBJ2-7, the V gene TRBV9, with 10 bases identical to TRBD2. Germline CDR1 and CDR2: SGDLS and YYNGEE. CDR3 length: 15 amino acids. The V gene end was trimmed by 4 bases and the J gene end by 0 bases; junction bases not matched to a gene: 4. As DNA, the CDR3 is TGTGCCAGCAGCCGGACTAGCGGCAGCTCCTACGAGCAGTACTTC. It codes for CASSRTSGSSYEQYF.

This chain links TRBV29-1 with TRBJ2-2; D ambiguous. With 6 bases removed from V and 4 bases from J, the gap between germline ends came to 9 bases. This CDR3 is built from 12 residues. Germline assignment: CDR1 SQVTM and CDR2 ANQGSEA. In nucleotides, the CDR3 is TGCAGCGTCCCCGTCGGCACCGGGGAGCTGTTTTTT. It is translated as CSVPVGTGELFF.

The chain uses TRBV28 and TRBJ2-1; D uncertain. The CDR3 loop spans 12 amino acids. Germline V gene sequence: CDR1 MDHEN, CDR2 SYDVKM. V dropped 11 bases and J dropped 9 bases, with 17 bases sitting between them. The CDR3, as DNA: TGTGCCTCCCGAGGATTTGCGAGTGAGCAGTTCTTC. It specifies CASRGFASEQFF.

This rearrangement joins TRBV14 to TRBJ2-7, with 10 positions matching TRBD2. Trimming took 6 bases from V and 1 from J; bases not matched to a gene: 9. CDR3 length: 16 residues. Germline lookup yields CDR1 SGHDN and CDR2 FVKESK. The CDR3 sequence is CASSRRGTSVSYEQYF. The DNA of the CDR3 is TGTGCCAGCAGTCGGCGCGGGACTAGCGTATCCTACGAGCAGTACTTC.

This rearrangement joins TRBV2 to TRBJ1-1; 8 nucleotides line up with TRBD1. The V and J ends lost 3 bases and 2 bases, in that order; junction bases with no gene match: 5. Germline CDR1 and CDR2: SNHLY and FYNNEI. The CDR3 has 15 amino acids. CDR3 in DNA: TGTGCCAGCAGTGACCGAGGACAGGGAAACACTGAAGCTTTCTTT. It codes for CASSDRGQGNTEAFF.

This clone has just a few counts. The rearrangement joins TRBV7-9 to TRBJ1-1; D call uncertain. This CDR3 is built from 13 residues. Germline V gene data show CDR1 as SEHNR and CDR2 as FQNEAQ (reference sequence). The V and J ends lost 1 base and 1 base respectively, with 4 bases between them. Here the CDR3 DNA reads TGTGCCAGCAGCTTAGGGAGGAACACTGAAGCTTTCTTT. Its translation: CASSLGRNTEAFF.

The V gene is TRBV19, the J gene TRBJ1-5, with D unresolved. CDR1 and CDR2 from the germline V gene are LNHDA and SQIVND (reference sequence). The CDR3 contains 14 residues. Trimming left V 7 bases short and J 2 bases short, with 12 bases between. CDR3 bases: TGTGCCAGTACACAATTTAGCGGCAATCAGCCCCAGCATTTT. Translated: CASTQFSGNQPQHF. Using reference TRBV19 and TRBJ1-5 for the parts outside the CDR3, the full variable domain is DGGITQSPKYLFRKEGQNVTLSCEQNLNHDAMYWYRQDPGQGLRLIYYSQIVNDFQKGDIAEGYSVSREKKESFPLTVTSAQKNPTAFYLCASTQFSGNQPQHFGDGTRLSIL.

The rearrangement uses TRBV28 and TRBJ2-7; 12 positions match TRBD2. CDR1 MDHEN and CDR2 SYDVKM come from the germline V gene. V lost 8 bases and J lost 2; bases outside the gene matches: 1. This CDR3 is built from 13 residues. The CDR3 sequence is CASRLAGAYEQYF. The CDR3 nucleotides are TGTGCCAGCCGACTAGCGGGAGCCTACGAGCAGTACTTC.

This clone showed up just a few times. The rearrangement links TRBV28 to TRBJ2-7, with 7 bases fitting TRBD1. Trimming removed 3 bases from V and 3 bases from J; junction bases left unmatched: 5. CDR1 is MDHEN and CDR2 is SYDVKM in the germline V gene. This CDR3 spans 14 amino acids. The CDR3 DNA is TGTGCCAGCAGTTTGGATACAGGGGTCTACGAGCAGTACTTC. Protein: CASSLDTGVYEQYF.

The chain joins TRBV15 to TRBJ2-7; tentative D call: TRBD1 (5 bases). Germline V lookup: CDR1 LNHNV, CDR2 YYDKDF (reference sequence). The V and J ends lost 1 base and 3 bases respectively, with 13 bases between them. CDR3 length equals 15 residues. CDR3 nucleotide sequence: TGTGCCACCAGCAGAGGGGTTGACAGTTACTACGAGCAGTACTTC. This sequence encodes CATSRGVDSYYEQYF.

The chain is built from TRBV6-6 and TRBJ1-4; TRBD1 matches 8 bases. V trimming: 6 bases; J trimming: 8 bases; junction bases outside the gene matches: 11. The CDR3 length is 15 residues. Germline values: CDR1 MNHNY, CDR2 SVGAGI (reference sequence). Written as DNA, the CDR3 is TGTGCCAGCAGCCGTACGACAGGGGAAGAGGAAAAACTGTTTTTT. Translating gives CASSRTTGEEEKLFF.

V gene TRBV30 combines with J gene TRBJ1-5; 7 nucleotides align to TRBD1. Germline V gene sequence: CDR1 GTSNPN, CDR2 SVGIG (reference sequence). With V trimmed by 1 base and J by 7 bases, 7 bases remained unmatched. This CDR3 spans 14 amino acids. CDR3: CAWSAGTATQPQHF. The CDR3 nucleotides read TGTGCCTGGAGTGCAGGGACAGCGACACAGCCCCAGCATTTT.

The CDR3 spells CASSSSGTSYEQYF. The CDR3 region has the DNA TGTGCCAGCAGCTCCAGCGGTACCTCCTACGAGCAGTACTTC. The chain recombines TRBV11-2 with TRBJ2-7, with D possibly TRBD2 on 5 matching bases. Germline V gene data show CDR1 as SGHAT and CDR2 as FQNNGV. This CDR3 has 14 amino acids. V was pared by 4 bases and J by 0 bases, with 10 bases between.

The rearrangement links TRBV30 to TRBJ2-7; 11 positions match TRBD2. The V gene's germline CDR1 is GTSNPN and CDR2 SVGIG (reference sequence). J lost 5 bases, V lost 3 bases, and 3 bases had no gene match. The CDR3 length is 13 residues. The CDR3 is CAWSLTSGNEQYF. CDR3 DNA: TGTGCCTGGAGCCTGACTAGCGGGAACGAGCAGTACTTC. Supplemented by reference TRBV30 and TRBJ2-7, the full variable domain reads SQTIHQWPATLVQPVGSPLSLECTVEGTSNPNLYWYRQAAGRGLQLLFYSVGIGQISSEVPQNLSASRPQDRQFILSSKKLLLSDSGFYLCAWSLTSGNEQYFGPGTRLTVT.

The chain combines TRBV13 with TRBJ1-4; 9 bases are a match to TRBD1. Germline assignment: CDR1 PRHDT and CDR2 FYEKMQ (reference sequence). Losses at the gene ends were 5 bases for V and 6 bases for J; bases not matched to a gene: 4. The CDR3 consists of 14 residues. The CDR3 bases are TGTGCCAGCAGCGTCCGGGACAGGGATGAAAAACTGTTTTTT. Translated: CASSVRDRDEKLFF.

This clone has only one observation. V usage is TRBV6-5 and J usage is TRBJ1-1; D unresolved. The V and J ends lost 0 bases and 1 base respectively, with 12 bases between them. This CDR3 is built from 16 residues. The germline V gene encodes CDR1 MNHEY and CDR2 SVGAGI. The CDR3 loop is CASSYSYGARNTEAFF. The CDR3 coding sequence is TGTGCCAGCAGTTACTCGTACGGTGCGAGGAACACTGAAGCTTTCTTT.

A single count supports this clone. The chain links TRBV7-2 to TRBJ2-2; D may be TRBD2 (7 bases). V was shortened by 5 bases and J by 6 bases, with 19 bases between the two germline ends. This CDR3 spans 16 amino acids. CDR1 and CDR2 from the germline V gene are SGHTA and FQGNSA. DNA for the CDR3: TGTGCCAGCAGCCCTGGGGGGGGCGGGAGTGCCGGGGAGCTGTTTTTT. Its protein product is CASSPGGGGSAGELFF. Full variable domain (remainder filled in from reference TRBV7-2 and TRBJ2-2): GAGVSQSPSNKVTEKGKDVELRCDPISGHTALYWYRQSLGQGLEFLIYFQGNSAPDKSGLPSDRFSAERTGGSVSTLTIQRTQQEDSAVYLCASSPGGGGSAGELFFGEGSRLTVL.

This chain joins TRBV11-3 and TRBJ2-1, with 8 bases identical to TRBD2. This CDR3 comprises 16 residues. CDR1 is SGHNT, CDR2 YENEEA, per germline. Losses at the gene ends were 5 bases for V and 0 bases for J; bases not matched to a gene: 6. The CDR3 DNA sequence: TGTGCCAGCAGCCACGGAAGCGGGAGCTCCTACAATGAGCAGTTCTTC. It encodes CASSHGSGSSYNEQFF.

The chain has TRBV28 and TRBJ1-1; TRBD1 matches at 9 bases. The ends lost 6 bases at V and 1 base at J; junction bases unmatched: 3. CDR1 is MDHEN, CDR2 SYDVKM, per germline. The CDR3 runs to 14 residues. The CDR3 loop reads CASRRDRENTEAFF. The CDR3 DNA is TGTGCCAGCAGACGGGACAGGGAGAACACTGAAGCTTTCTTT.